This T cell receptor (beta chain) originates from a study of Ad26.COV2.S vaccination and SARS-CoV-2 variants. Treatment reported: roughly 20 received Ad26.COV2.S at low or high dose, single or two shots; about 5 received placebo; per-sample allocation not given. Sampling was done on day 63 after the first vaccine or placebo injection. The CDR3 consists of 12 residues. Germline-derived CDR1 and CDR2 are SGHRS and YFSETQ. V lost 0 bases and J 4 bases, leaving 4 bases between the germline ends. Clones were read by immunoSEQ multiplex PCR, and TCRdb kept only the in-frame ones, dropping some. The profile shows roughly 460,000 clones, 80% to 90% of them singletons.

The chain has TRBV5-1 and TRBJ2-5; D unclear. Sequencing used peripheral blood, obtained in a trial of Ad26.COV2.S vaccine versus placebo. The sequence was collected from a person aged 18-65 years who received the Ad26.COV2.S COVID-19 vaccine or a placebo. The CDR3 sequence is CASSLEGETQYF. CDR3 DNA: TGCGCCAGCAGCTTGGAAGGAGAGACCCAGTACTTC.